These 24 T cell receptor beta chains originate from one sample sequenced in a study of blood T cell repertoires in COVID-19 (dated by TCRdb to 2019 to 2021). Library preparation used the immunoSEQ multiplex PCR assay. Here the immuneACCESS table is served through TCRdb, limited to in-frame sequences with V and J called. Missing clones are a known gap in these copies; in checked studies unresolved V genes cover under half, and the rest lacks a known reason. Counted in this sample were tens of thousands of clones; approximately 82% of them appeared once. The top ten hold 5.5% to 6% of the sample. Material: peripheral blood. The receptor source for this set is a human donor in a cohort sampled during active or convalescent COVID-19.

The chain combines TRBV21-1 with TRBJ1-4; whether TRBD1, the table's D call, matches the DNA was not checked. TRBV21-1 is deemed a pseudogene. The CDR3 extends over 15 amino acids. This chain's CDR3 is CASRDKVATNEKLFF. CDR3 coding DNA: TGTGCCAGCAGGGACAAAGTTGCAACTAATGAAAAACTGTTTTTT.

The chain links TRBV6-2 or TRBV6-3 to TRBJ2-7; a weak D match, TRBD2 (5 bases). CDR1 and CDR2 from the germline V gene are MNHEY and SVGEGT. CDR3 length equals 16 residues. V was pared by 2 bases and J by 7 bases, with 21 bases between. CDR3 residues: CASSYPDRGAFWEQYF. The CDR3 bases are TGTGCCAGCAGTTACCCCGACCGGGGTGCCTTTTGGGAGCAGTACTTC.

The CDR3, as DNA: TGTGCCAGCACAGGGGAAGAGACCCAGTACTTC. This sequence encodes CASTGEETQYF. The rearrangement joins TRBV6-5 to TRBJ2-5; D is perhaps TRBD1 (6 bases). The V end lost 7 bases, the J end lost 3 bases, and 6 bases lay between the germline ends. This CDR3 is 11 amino acids long. The germline gives CDR1 MNHEY, CDR2 SVGAGI.

This chain uses TRBV15 with TRBJ1-3, with 7 nucleotides matching TRBD1. The V and J ends lost 0 bases and 0 bases, in that order; junction bases with no gene match: 14. In germline, CDR1 is LNHNV, CDR2 YYDKDF (reference sequence). CDR3 length: 20 residues. The CDR3 bases are TGTGCCACCAGCAGAGAACCGGGACAGTCCCTTTTGAGCTCTGGAAACACCATATATTTT. Translated: CATSREPGQSLLSSGNTIYF.

V is TRBV4-3 and J is TRBJ1-2; the match to TRBD1 covers 9 bases. Germline trimming cut 0 bases from V and 8 bases from J; bases unmatched to any gene: 10. Per germline, CDR1 LGHNA and CDR2 YSLEER. The length of the CDR3 is 16 residues. CDR3 region: CASSQDLGQGKPGYTF. Written as DNA, the CDR3 is TGCGCCAGCAGCCAAGATTTAGGACAGGGGAAGCCGGGCTACACCTTC.

A few counts support this clone. This CDR3 reads CASSLEQGVDQPQHF. CDR3 nucleotides: TGTGCCAGCAGCTTAGAGCAGGGGGTCGATCAGCCCCAGCATTTT. V and J are TRBV7-8 and TRBJ1-5; the match to TRBD1 covers 7 bases. Unmatched junction bases numbered 5, after V lost 1 base and J lost 5 bases. Per germline, CDR1 SGHVS and CDR2 FQNEAQ. This CDR3 comprises 15 residues.

The chain carries TRBV5-1 and TRBJ2-5, with a weak D call TRBD1 (6 bases). Trimming shortened V by 5 bases and J by 0 bases, and 14 bases separated the two germline ends. Germline CDR1 is SGHRS and CDR2 is YFSETQ. The CDR3 is made up of 15 amino acids. CDR3 amino acids: CASRSRTVNQETQYF. The CDR3 DNA reads TGCGCCAGCAGATCCCGGACAGTAAACCAAGAGACCCAGTACTTC.

The chain has TRBV6-5 and TRBJ1-6; D unresolved. Germline values: CDR1 MNHEY, CDR2 SVGAGI. Trimming took off 4 bases at V and 9 bases at J, with 16 bases between the two ends. This CDR3 comprises 15 residues. DNA for the CDR3: TGTGCCAGCAGTTCCACCGCAGGAGGTGTTTCACCCCTCCACTTT. Protein: CASSSTAGGVSPLHF.

The chain has TRBV27 and TRBJ2-7; TRBD1 aligns across 9 bases. The CDR3 sequence is 13 residues long. The junction had 6 bases not matched to a gene; V was cut back by 9 bases and J by 3 bases. Germline assignment: CDR1 MNHEY and CDR2 SMNVEV (reference sequence). The CDR3 coding sequence is TGTGCCAGTGCCGGGACAGGGTACTACGAGCAGTACTTC. Translation: CASAGTGYYEQYF.

V and J are TRBV10-3 and TRBJ1-6; 9 positions agree with TRBD1. Trimming took 10 bases from V and 8 from J; bases not matched to a gene: 6. Germline V CDR1 and CDR2: ENHRY, SYGVKD. The CDR3 consists of 13 residues. The CDR3 protein is CATWDRADSPLHF. For the CDR3, the DNA is TGTGCCACCTGGGACAGGGCTGATTCACCCCTCCACTTT.

This chain uses TRBV9 with TRBJ1-3, with TRBD1 matching over 8 bases. The CDR3 spans 16 residues. Per the germline V gene, CDR1 is SGDLS and CDR2 is YYNGEE. The trim removed 0 bases at V and 3 bases at J, leaving 5 bases unmatched. CDR3 in DNA: TGTGCCAGCAGCGTAGAGGGGACAGGAATTGGAAACACCATATATTTT. The encoded protein is CASSVEGTGIGNTIYF.

The chain combines TRBV2 with TRBJ1-4; TRBD1 might be the D (5 bases). Deletions cut 0 bases from V and 3 bases from J, with 5 bases between. The germline V gene encodes CDR1 SNHLY and CDR2 FYNNEI. This CDR3 comprises 14 residues. The DNA for the CDR3 is TGTGCCAGCAGTGAAGCGACAGCTAATGAAAAACTGTTTTTT. Its translation: CASSEATANEKLFF. Together with reference TRBV2 and TRBJ1-4, the CDR3 gives the full variable domain: EPEVTQTPSHQVTQMGQEVILRCVPISNHLYFYWYRQILGQKVEFLVSFYNNEISEKSEIFDDQFSVERPDGSNFTLKIRSTKLEDSAMYFCASSEATANEKLFFGSGTQLSVL.

The V call is TRBV6-2 or TRBV6-3, the J call TRBJ1-5, with D possibly being TRBD1 (6 bases). The length of the CDR3 is 15 residues. Germline CDR1 reads MNHEY; CDR2 reads SVGEGT. V lost 0 bases to trimming and J lost 3 bases, with 9 bases between them. For the CDR3, the DNA is TGTGCCAGCAGTTACTCCAACAGGGACAATCAGCCCCAGCATTTT. Translating it yields CASSYSNRDNQPQHF.

The chain links TRBV19 to TRBJ1-2, with D uncertain. Per the germline V gene, CDR1 is LNHDA and CDR2 is SQIVND (reference sequence). Between the trimmed V and J ends, which lost 7 bases and 5 bases, there was a span of 14 bases. The CDR3 loop spans 13 amino acids. CDR3 nucleotides: TGTGCCAGTAACCGACAAGACGAGTATGGCTACACCTTC. Its protein is CASNRQDEYGYTF. Using reference TRBV19 and TRBJ1-2 for the parts outside the CDR3, the full variable domain is DGGITQSPKYLFRKEGQNVTLSCEQNLNHDAMYWYRQDPGQGLRLIYYSQIVNDFQKGDIAEGYSVSREKKESFPLTVTSAQKNPTAFYLCASNRQDEYGYTFGSGTRLTVV.

The sample holds a few counts of this clone. V gene TRBV14 combines with J gene TRBJ1-5; no definite D call. Deletions cut 2 bases from V and 9 bases from J, with 11 bases between. Germline V gene lookup returns CDR1 SGHDN and CDR2 FVKESK. CDR3 length: 13 residues. The CDR3 DNA reads as TGTGCCAGCAGCCAAAACGGGGAAGGGCCCCAGCATTTT. Protein: CASSQNGEGPQHF.

The genes are TRBV2 and TRBJ2-1; 10 bases agree with TRBD2. J was trimmed by 3 bases and V by 6 bases; bases with no gene match: 11. The CDR3 runs to 17 residues. The germline V gene has CDR1 SNHLY and CDR2 FYNNEI. The CDR3: CASSASPGTSVYNEQFF. CDR3 DNA: TGTGCCAGCAGCGCTTCCCCCGGGACTAGCGTCTACAATGAGCAGTTCTTC. Full variable domain (remainder filled in from reference TRBV2 and TRBJ2-1): EPEVTQTPSHQVTQMGQEVILRCVPISNHLYFYWYRQILGQKVEFLVSFYNNEISEKSEIFDDQFSVERPDGSNFTLKIRSTKLEDSAMYFCASSASPGTSVYNEQFFGPGTRLTVL.

V gene TRBV4-2 combines with J gene TRBJ2-2; D not certain. Germline V CDR1 and CDR2: LGHNA, YNFKEQ. The CDR3 runs to 16 residues. V was shortened by 0 bases and J by 6 bases, with 14 bases between the two germline ends. CDR3 coding DNA: TGTGCCAGCAGCCAAGATAGACATAGAGCTGCCGGGGAGCTGTTTTTT. Translated: CASSQDRHRAAGELFF.

V is TRBV19 and J is TRBJ2-6; D gene ambiguous. This CDR3 has 16 amino acids. CDR1 is LNHDA and CDR2 is SQIVND in the germline V gene (reference sequence). V was clipped by 4 bases and J by 0 bases, with 10 bases between them. The CDR3 sequence is CASSSQQISGANVLTF. CDR3 in DNA: TGTGCCAGTAGTAGCCAACAAATCTCTGGGGCCAACGTCCTGACTTTC.

J is TRBJ1-1 and V is TRBV10-3, with D perhaps matching TRBD1 (5 bases). Germline CDR1 reads ENHRY; CDR2 reads SYGVKD. The germline V and J ends were trimmed by 6 bases and 2 bases, with 13 bases remaining between them. The CDR3 length is 14 residues. The CDR3 DNA reads as TGTGCCATCAGGACAGAGATCATAAACACTGAAGCTTTCTTT. Translated, it gives CAIRTEIINTEAFF.

The sample holds a few counts of this clone. The V gene is TRBV5-6, the J gene TRBJ1-2, with D unclear. V was shortened by 0 bases and J by 1 base, with 7 bases between the two germline ends. Germline V gene sequence: CDR1 SGHDT, CDR2 YYEEEE. CDR3 length equals 14 residues. The DNA for the CDR3 is TGTGCCAGCAGCTTGGCGGGGAGTAACTATGGCTACACCTTC. It codes for CASSLAGSNYGYTF.

This clone turned up a few times. V usage is TRBV11-2 and J usage is TRBJ2-7; TRBD1 agrees at 7 bases. The CDR3 covers 13 residues. The germline gives CDR1 SGHAT, CDR2 FQNNGV. The junction had 4 bases not matched to a gene; V was cut back by 4 bases and J by 4 bases. CDR3 sequence: CASSWGQPYEQYF. The CDR3 DNA is TGTGCCAGCAGCTGGGGACAGCCGTACGAGCAGTACTTC.

The J gene is TRBJ2-1, the V gene TRBV7-3, with 10 bases aligning to TRBD1. CDR1 and CDR2 from the germline V gene are SGHTA and FQGTGA. The CDR3 contains 14 residues. Unmatched junction bases numbered 7, after V lost 8 bases and J lost 6 bases. The CDR3 reads CASCPGTGANEQFF. Here the CDR3 DNA reads TGTGCCAGCTGCCCCGGGACAGGGGCCAATGAGCAGTTCTTC.

The gene calls are TRBV9 and TRBJ1-2; D call uncertain. The germline gives CDR1 SGDLS, CDR2 YYNGEE. CDR3 length equals 15 residues. Trimming left V 3 bases short and J 2 bases short, with 14 bases between. The CDR3 spells CASSGGNGENYGYTF. DNA of the CDR3: TGTGCCAGCAGCGGAGGAAACGGTGAAAACTATGGCTACACCTTC.

The chain combines TRBV5-1 with TRBJ2-1; 9 bases match TRBD2. The CDR3 covers 16 residues. V shed 6 bases and J 4 bases; nucleotides not matched to a gene: 11. Per the germline V gene, CDR1 is SGHRS and CDR2 is YFSETQ. The CDR3 nucleotides read TGCGCCAGCACCAATGGAGCGGGGGGTCTTTACAATGAGCAGTTCTTC. It specifies CASTNGAGGLYNEQFF.